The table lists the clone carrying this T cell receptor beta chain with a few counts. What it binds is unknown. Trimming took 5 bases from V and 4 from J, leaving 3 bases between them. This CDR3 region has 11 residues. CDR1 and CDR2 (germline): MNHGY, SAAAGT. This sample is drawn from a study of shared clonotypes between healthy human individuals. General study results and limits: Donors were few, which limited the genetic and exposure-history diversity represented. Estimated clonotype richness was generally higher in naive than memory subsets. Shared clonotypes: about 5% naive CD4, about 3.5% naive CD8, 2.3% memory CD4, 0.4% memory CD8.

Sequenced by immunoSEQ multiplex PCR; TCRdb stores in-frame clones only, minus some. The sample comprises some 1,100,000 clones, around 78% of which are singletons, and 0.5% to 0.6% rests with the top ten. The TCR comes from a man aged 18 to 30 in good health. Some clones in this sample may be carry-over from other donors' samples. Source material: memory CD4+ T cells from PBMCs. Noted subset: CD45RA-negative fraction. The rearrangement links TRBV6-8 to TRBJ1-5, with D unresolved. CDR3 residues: CASSINQPQHF. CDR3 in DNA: TGTGCCAGCAGTATTAATCAGCCCCAGCATTTT.